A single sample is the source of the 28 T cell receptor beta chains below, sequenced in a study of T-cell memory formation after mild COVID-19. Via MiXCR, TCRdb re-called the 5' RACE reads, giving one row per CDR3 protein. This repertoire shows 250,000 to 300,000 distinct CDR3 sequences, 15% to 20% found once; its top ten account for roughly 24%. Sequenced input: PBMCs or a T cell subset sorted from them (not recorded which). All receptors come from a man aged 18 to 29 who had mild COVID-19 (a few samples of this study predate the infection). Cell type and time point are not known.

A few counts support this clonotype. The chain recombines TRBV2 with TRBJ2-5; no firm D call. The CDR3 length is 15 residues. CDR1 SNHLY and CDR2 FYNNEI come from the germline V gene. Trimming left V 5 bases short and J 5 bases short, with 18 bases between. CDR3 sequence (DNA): TGTGCCAGCAGTACCCGCGACCAGCGCGCGGAGACCCAGTACTTC. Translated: CASSTRDQRAETQYF.

Here the CDR3 DNA reads TGTGCCAGCAGTATGGGGCAGGGCACTGAAGCTTTCTTT. Amino acids: CASSMGQGTEAFF. The V and J genes are TRBV11-1 and TRBJ1-1; tentatively, D is TRBD1 (5 bases). The V gene lost 6 bases and the J gene lost 4 bases, with 12 bases spanning the gap. CDR1 is SGHAT, CDR2 FQDESV, per germline (reference sequence). This CDR3 has 13 amino acids.

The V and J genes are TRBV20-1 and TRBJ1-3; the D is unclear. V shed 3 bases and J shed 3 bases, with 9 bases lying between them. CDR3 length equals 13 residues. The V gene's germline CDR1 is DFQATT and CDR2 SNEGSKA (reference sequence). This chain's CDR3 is CSARASDGNTIYF. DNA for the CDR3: TGCAGTGCTAGGGCGAGTGATGGAAACACCATATATTTT.

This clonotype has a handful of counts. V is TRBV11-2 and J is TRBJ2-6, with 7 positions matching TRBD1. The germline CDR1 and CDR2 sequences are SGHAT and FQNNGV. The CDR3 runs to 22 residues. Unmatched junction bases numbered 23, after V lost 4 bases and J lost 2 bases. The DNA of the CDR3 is TGTGCCAGCAGCTCGATTACTCGGGACAGCGGACATGGTGTTCCTGGGGCCAACGTCCTGACTTTC. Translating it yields CASSSITRDSGHGVPGANVLTF.

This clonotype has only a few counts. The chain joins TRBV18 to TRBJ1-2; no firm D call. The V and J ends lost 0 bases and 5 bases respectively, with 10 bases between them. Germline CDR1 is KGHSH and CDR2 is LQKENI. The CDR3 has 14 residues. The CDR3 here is CASSPPIRWYGYTF. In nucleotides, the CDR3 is TGTGCCAGCTCACCACCCATACGGTGGTATGGCTACACCTTC.

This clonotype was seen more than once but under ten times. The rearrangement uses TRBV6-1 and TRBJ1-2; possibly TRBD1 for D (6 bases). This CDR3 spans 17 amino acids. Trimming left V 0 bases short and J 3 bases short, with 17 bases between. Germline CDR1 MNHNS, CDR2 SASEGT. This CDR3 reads CASSEALPGVRDYGYTF. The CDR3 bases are TGTGCCAGCAGTGAAGCGCTTCCAGGGGTCAGGGACTATGGCTACACCTTC.

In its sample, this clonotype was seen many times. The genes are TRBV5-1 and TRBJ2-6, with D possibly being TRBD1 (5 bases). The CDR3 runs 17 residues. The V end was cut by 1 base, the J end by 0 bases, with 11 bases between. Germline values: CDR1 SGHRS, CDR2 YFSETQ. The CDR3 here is CASSLQGSYSGANVLTF. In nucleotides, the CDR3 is TGCGCCAGCAGCTTGCAGGGTTCGTACTCTGGGGCCAACGTCCTGACTTTC.

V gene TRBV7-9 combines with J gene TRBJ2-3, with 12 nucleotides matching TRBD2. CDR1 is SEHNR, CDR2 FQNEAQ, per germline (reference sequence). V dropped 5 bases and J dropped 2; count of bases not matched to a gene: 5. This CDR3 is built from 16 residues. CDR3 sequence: CASSPLAGGYTDTQYF. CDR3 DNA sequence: TGTGCCAGCAGCCCGCTAGCGGGGGGGTACACAGATACGCAGTATTTT.

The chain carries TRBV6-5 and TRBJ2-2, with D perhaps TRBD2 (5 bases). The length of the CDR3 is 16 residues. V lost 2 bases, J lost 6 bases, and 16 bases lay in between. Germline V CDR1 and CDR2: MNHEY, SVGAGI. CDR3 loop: CASSYAGPPRAGELFF. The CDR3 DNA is TGTGCCAGCAGTTACGCGGGTCCCCCGCGGGCCGGGGAGCTGTTTTTT.

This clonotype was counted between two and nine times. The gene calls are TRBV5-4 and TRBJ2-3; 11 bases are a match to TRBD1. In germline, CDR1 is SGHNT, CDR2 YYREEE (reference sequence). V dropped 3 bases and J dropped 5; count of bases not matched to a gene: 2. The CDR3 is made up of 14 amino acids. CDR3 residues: CASSSGTGGDTQYF. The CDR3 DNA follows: TGTGCCAGCAGCTCTGGGACAGGGGGAGATACGCAGTATTTT.

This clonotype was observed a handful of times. CDR3 sequence reads: CSARIAPEQYF. The CDR3 bases are TGCAGTGCTCGGATTGCCCCCGAGCAGTACTTC. V gene TRBV20-1 combines with J gene TRBJ2-7; D remains ambiguous. Looked up from germline, CDR1 is DFQATT and CDR2 is SNEGSKA (reference sequence). The CDR3 runs 11 residues. V was clipped by 5 bases and J by 6 bases, with 11 bases between them.

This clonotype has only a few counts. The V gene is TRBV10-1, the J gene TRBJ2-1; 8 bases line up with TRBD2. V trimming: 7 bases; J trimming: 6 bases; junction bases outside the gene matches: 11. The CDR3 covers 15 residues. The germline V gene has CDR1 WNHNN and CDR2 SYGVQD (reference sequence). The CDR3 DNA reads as TGCGCCAGCAAGGATCCGGGGGGGCAGGTCAATGAGCAGTTCTTC. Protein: CASKDPGGQVNEQFF.

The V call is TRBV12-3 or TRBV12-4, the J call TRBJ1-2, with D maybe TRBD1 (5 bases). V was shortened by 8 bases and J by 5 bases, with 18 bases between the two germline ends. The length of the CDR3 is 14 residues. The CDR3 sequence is CASRDSWLGYGYTF. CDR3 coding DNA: TGTGCCAGCCGAGACAGTTGGTTGGGATATGGCTACACCTTC.

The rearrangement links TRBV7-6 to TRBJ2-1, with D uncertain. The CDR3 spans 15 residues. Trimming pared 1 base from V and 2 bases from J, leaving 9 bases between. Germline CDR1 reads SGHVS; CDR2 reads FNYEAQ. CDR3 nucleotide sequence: TGTGCCAGCAGCTTAGTCGACACTACCTACAATGAGCAGTTCTTC. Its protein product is CASSLVDTTYNEQFF. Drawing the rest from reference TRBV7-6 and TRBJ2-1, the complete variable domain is GAGVSQSPRYKVTKRGQDVALRCDPISGHVSLYWYRQALGQGPEFLTYFNYEAQQDKSGLPNDRFSAERPEGSISTLTIQRTEQRDSAMYRCASSLVDTTYNEQFFGPGTRLTVL.

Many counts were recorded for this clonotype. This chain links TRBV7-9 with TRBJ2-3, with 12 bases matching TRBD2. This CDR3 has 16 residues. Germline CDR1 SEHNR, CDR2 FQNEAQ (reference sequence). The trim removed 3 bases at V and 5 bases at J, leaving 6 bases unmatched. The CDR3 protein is CASSLALAGGQDTQYF. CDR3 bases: TGTGCCAGCAGCTTGGCCCTAGCGGGGGGGCAAGATACGCAGTATTTT.

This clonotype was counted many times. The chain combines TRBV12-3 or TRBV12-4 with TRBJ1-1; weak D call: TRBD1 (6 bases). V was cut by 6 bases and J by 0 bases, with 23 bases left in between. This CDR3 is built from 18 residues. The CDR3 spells CASSESYREIFMNTEAFF. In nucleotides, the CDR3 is TGTGCCAGCAGCGAAAGCTACAGGGAAATCTTCATGAACACTGAAGCTTTCTTT.

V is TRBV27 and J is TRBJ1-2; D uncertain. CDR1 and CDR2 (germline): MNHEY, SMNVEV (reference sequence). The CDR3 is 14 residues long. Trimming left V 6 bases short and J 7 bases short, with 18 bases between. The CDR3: CASRPDRPGGGYTF. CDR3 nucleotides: TGTGCCAGCAGGCCGGACCGACCGGGAGGTGGCTACACCTTC.

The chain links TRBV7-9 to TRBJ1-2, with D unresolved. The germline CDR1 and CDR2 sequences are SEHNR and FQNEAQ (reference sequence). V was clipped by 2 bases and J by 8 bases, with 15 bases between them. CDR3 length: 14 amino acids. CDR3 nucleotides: TGTGCCAGCAGCTTACAGACCCACCCTATGGGCTACACCTTC. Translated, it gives CASSLQTHPMGYTF.

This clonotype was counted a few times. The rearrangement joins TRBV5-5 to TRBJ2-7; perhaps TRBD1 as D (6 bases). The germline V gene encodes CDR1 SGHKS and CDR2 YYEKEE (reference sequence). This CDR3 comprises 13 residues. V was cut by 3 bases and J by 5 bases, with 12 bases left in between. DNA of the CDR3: TGTGCCAGCAGCTCCCTTGGGGGCGACGAGCAGTACTTC. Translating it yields CASSSLGGDEQYF.

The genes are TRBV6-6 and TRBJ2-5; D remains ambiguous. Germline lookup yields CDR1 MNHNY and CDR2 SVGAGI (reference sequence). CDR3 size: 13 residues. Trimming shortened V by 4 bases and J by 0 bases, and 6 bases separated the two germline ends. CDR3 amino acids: CASSFDYQETQYF. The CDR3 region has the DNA TGTGCCAGCAGTTTCGACTACCAAGAGACCCAGTACTTC.

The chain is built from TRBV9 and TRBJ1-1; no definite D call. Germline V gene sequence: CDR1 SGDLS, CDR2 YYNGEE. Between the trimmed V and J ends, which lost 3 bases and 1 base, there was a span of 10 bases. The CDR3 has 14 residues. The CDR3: CASSEATANTEAFF. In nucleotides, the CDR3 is TGTGCCAGCAGCGAGGCTACAGCGAACACTGAAGCTTTCTTT.

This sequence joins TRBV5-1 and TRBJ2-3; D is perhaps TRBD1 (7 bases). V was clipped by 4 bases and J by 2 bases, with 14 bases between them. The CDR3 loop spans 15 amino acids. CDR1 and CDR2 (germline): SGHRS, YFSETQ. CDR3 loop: CASSTRDRYTDTQYF. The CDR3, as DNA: TGCGCCAGCAGCACGCGGGACAGATACACAGATACGCAGTATTTT.

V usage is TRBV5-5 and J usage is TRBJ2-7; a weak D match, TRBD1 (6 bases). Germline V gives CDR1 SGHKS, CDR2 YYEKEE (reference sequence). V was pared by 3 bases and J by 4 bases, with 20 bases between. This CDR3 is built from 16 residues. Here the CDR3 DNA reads TGTGCCAGCAGCTCGGAGCAGGGGAATAGCGAGTACGAGCAGTACTTC. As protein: CASSSEQGNSEYEQYF.

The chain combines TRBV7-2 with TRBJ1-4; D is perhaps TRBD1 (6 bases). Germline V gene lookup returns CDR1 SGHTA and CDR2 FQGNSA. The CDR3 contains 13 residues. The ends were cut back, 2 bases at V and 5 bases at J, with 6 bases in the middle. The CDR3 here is CASSLQGNEKLFF. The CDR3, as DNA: TGTGCCAGCAGCTTACAGGGGAATGAAAAACTGTTTTTT.

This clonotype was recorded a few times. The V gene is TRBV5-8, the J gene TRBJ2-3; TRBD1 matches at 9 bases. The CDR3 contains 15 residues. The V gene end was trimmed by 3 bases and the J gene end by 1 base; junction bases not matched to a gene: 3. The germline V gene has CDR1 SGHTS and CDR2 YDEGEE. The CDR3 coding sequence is TGTGCCAGCAGCTATCGACAGGGGGGCACAGATACGCAGTATTTT. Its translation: CASSYRQGGTDTQYF.

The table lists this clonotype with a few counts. DNA for the CDR3: TGTGCCATCAGTGGACAGGGTCCGGGCTATGGCTACACCTTC. Translating it yields CAISGQGPGYGYTF. The chain links TRBV10-3 to TRBJ1-2; 7 bases map to TRBD1. CDR3 size: 14 residues. CDR1 is ENHRY and CDR2 is SYGVKD in the germline V gene. J lost 4 bases, V lost 4 bases, and 6 bases had no gene match.

The CDR3 nucleotides read TGTGCCAGTAGTTTTACCTGGACAGGGGGCCACGAGCAGTACTTC. As protein: CASSFTWTGGHEQYF. The chain links TRBV19 to TRBJ2-7; TRBD1 matches at 11 bases. Germline-derived CDR1 and CDR2 are LNHDA and SQIVND (reference sequence). The CDR3 spans 15 residues. V shed 5 bases and J 5 bases; nucleotides not matched to a gene: 8.

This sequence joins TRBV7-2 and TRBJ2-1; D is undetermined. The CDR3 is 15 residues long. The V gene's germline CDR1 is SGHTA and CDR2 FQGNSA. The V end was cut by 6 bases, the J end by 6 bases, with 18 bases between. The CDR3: CASSPDRAVINEQFF. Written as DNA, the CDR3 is TGTGCCAGCAGTCCGGACCGGGCGGTGATCAATGAGCAGTTCTTC.